One and the same sample provided the 17 T cell receptor beta chains below, sequenced in a study of blood T cell repertoires in COVID-19. Assay used: immunoSEQ multiplex PCR; TCRdb lists only in-frame clones, some missing. The data show 150,000 to 200,000 clones, with about 91% seen just once and about 0.8% held by the top ten. The specimen sequenced was PBMCs or T cells enriched from blood (not recorded which). All receptors derive from a woman younger than 30 who had recovered from COVID-19.

The rearrangement joins TRBV5-1 to TRBJ2-1, with 10 bases aligning to TRBD2. V was pared by 2 bases and J by 7 bases, with 6 bases of the junction left unmatched. The CDR3 loop spans 15 amino acids. CDR1 and CDR2 from the germline V gene are SGHRS and YFSETQ. In nucleotides, the CDR3 is TGCGCCAGCAGCTTCCTAGCGGGAGAAGATAATGAGCAGTTCTTC. Protein sequence: CASSFLAGEDNEQFF.

The chain uses TRBV28 and TRBJ2-3, with TRBD2 matching over 9 bases. The germline V gene has CDR1 MDHEN and CDR2 SYDVKM. This CDR3 comprises 15 residues. V lost 6 bases to trimming and J lost 3 bases; unmatched junction nucleotides: 7. This chain's CDR3 is CASSAGLARTDTQYF. Written as DNA, the CDR3 is TGTGCCAGCAGCGCCGGACTAGCGAGGACAGATACGCAGTATTTT.

The J gene is TRBJ1-2, the V gene TRBV6-5; 9 positions match TRBD1. Per germline, CDR1 MNHEY and CDR2 SVGAGI. V lost 6 bases and J lost 7; bases outside the gene matches: 3. The CDR3 contains 12 residues. Here the CDR3 DNA reads TGTGCCAGCAGCCGGGGACAGGGTGGCTACACCTTC. Its protein is CASSRGQGGYTF.

This clone was seen once. The chain carries TRBV2 and TRBJ1-6; TRBD1 aligns across 8 bases. From germline, CDR1 is SNHLY and CDR2 FYNNEI. V trimming: 3 bases; J trimming: 7 bases; junction bases outside the gene matches: 2. This CDR3 region has 14 residues. CDR3 nucleotide sequence: TGTGCCAGCAGTGAGGACAGGGACAATTCACCCCTCCACTTT. Its protein is CASSEDRDNSPLHF.

The V gene is TRBV4-1, the J gene TRBJ2-7, with D hard to call. This CDR3 region has 11 residues. CDR1 and CDR2 (germline): MGHRA, YSYEKL. The V and J ends lost 4 bases and 5 bases respectively, with 6 bases between them. CDR3 DNA sequence: TGCGCCAGCAGCCGAGGAGACGAGCAGTACTTC. This encodes CASSRGDEQYF.

This chain joins TRBV4-1 and TRBJ2-7; D might be TRBD2 (6 bases). Germline assignment: CDR1 MGHRA and CDR2 YSYEKL. CDR3 length equals 14 residues. V gave up 5 bases and J gave up 3 bases, with 14 bases separating them. The CDR3 sequence is CASSAGERVYEQYF. As DNA, the CDR3 is TGCGCCAGCAGCGCCGGGGAGCGGGTCTACGAGCAGTACTTC.

In this sample, this clone turned up many times. The chain couples TRBV19 to TRBJ1-4; possible D gene TRBD1, 6 bases. CDR3 length: 14 amino acids. CDR1 is LNHDA and CDR2 is SQIVND in the germline V gene (reference sequence). Trimming shortened V by 5 bases and J by 0 bases, and 7 bases separated the two germline ends. CDR3 in DNA: TGTGCCAGTAGTCCAGGGGCAACTAATGAAAAACTGTTTTTT. This encodes CASSPGATNEKLFF.

This sequence joins TRBV2 and TRBJ2-1; 7 positions match TRBD1. The J segment lost 4 bases and the V segment lost 5 bases, leaving 8 bases of the junction unmatched. The CDR3 spans 15 residues. The germline gives CDR1 SNHLY, CDR2 FYNNEI. The CDR3 DNA is TGTGCCAGCAGTCCCACAGGGGTCACATACAATGAGCAGTTCTTC. Encoded protein: CASSPTGVTYNEQFF.

V is TRBV5-1 and J is TRBJ2-1, with D maybe TRBD2 (6 bases). CDR1 and CDR2 from the germline V gene are SGHRS and YFSETQ. V dropped 0 bases and J dropped 0 bases, with 31 bases sitting between them. The CDR3 runs 23 residues. The CDR3 loop is CASSLVFPGLGLLAGSSYNEQFF. CDR3 bases: TGCGCCAGCAGCTTGGTCTTCCCTGGGCTGGGGCTACTAGCAGGGAGCTCCTACAATGAGCAGTTCTTC.

The chain links TRBV19 to TRBJ2-7, with D possibly matching TRBD2 (5 bases). CDR3 length: 14 amino acids. Between the trimmed V and J ends, which lost 3 bases and 4 bases, there was a span of 13 bases. CDR1 is LNHDA, CDR2 SQIVND, per germline (reference sequence). CDR3 DNA sequence: TGTGCCAGTAGTATTCGGGCGGGTTCGTACGAGCAGTACTTC. Amino acids: CASSIRAGSYEQYF. The complete variable domain, with remaining parts taken from reference TRBV19 and TRBJ2-7, reads DGGITQSPKYLFRKEGQNVTLSCEQNLNHDAMYWYRQDPGQGLRLIYYSQIVNDFQKGDIAEGYSVSREKKESFPLTVTSAQKNPTAFYLCASSIRAGSYEQYFGPGTRLTVT.

The CDR3 here is CASSQDMWEWEQFF. The CDR3 DNA follows: TGTGCCAGCAGCCAGGATATGTGGGAGTGGGAGCAGTTCTTC. V usage is TRBV3-1 (or the pseudogene TRBV3-2) and J usage is TRBJ2-1, with a possible D match to TRBD2 (5 bases). The length of the CDR3 is 14 residues. V lost 3 bases and J 10 bases, leaving 16 bases between the germline ends. The germline V gene has CDR1 LGHDT and CDR2 YNNKEL (reference sequence).

The chain combines TRBV6-5 with TRBJ2-3; no definite D call. Germline CDR1 reads MNHEY; CDR2 reads SVGAGI. The CDR3 is made up of 13 amino acids. Trimming took 7 bases from V and 2 from J, leaving 10 bases between them. CDR3 loop: CASIADNTDTQYF. CDR3 bases: TGTGCCAGCATTGCAGACAACACAGATACGCAGTATTTT.

The table lists this clone with a few counts. The chain couples TRBV10-3 to TRBJ1-3, with D possibly being TRBD1 (6 bases). V lost 2 bases and J lost 6, with 11 bases in between. There are 14 residues in the CDR3. Germline-derived CDR1 and CDR2 are ENHRY and SYGVKD. The CDR3, as DNA: TGTGCCATCAGTGAGGCAGGGGATTTAAACACCATATATTTT. Protein: CAISEAGDLNTIYF.

J is TRBJ2-5 and V is TRBV4-1, with 14 bases that match TRBD2. This CDR3 is built from 17 residues. V gave up 0 bases and J gave up 5 bases; unmatched junction bases: 5. Per the germline V gene, CDR1 is MGHRA and CDR2 is YSYEKL. The CDR3 reads CASSQDRLAGGDETQYF. The CDR3 DNA reads as TGCGCCAGCAGCCAAGATAGACTAGCGGGGGGGGACGAGACCCAGTACTTC.

The chain uses TRBV3-1 (or the pseudogene TRBV3-2) and TRBJ2-1; unclear D gene. Germline CDR1 LGHDT, CDR2 YNNKEL (reference sequence). V lost 0 bases, J lost 9 bases, and 9 bases lay in between. The CDR3 covers 13 residues. The CDR3 is CASSQDRLGEQFF. In DNA form, the CDR3 reads TGTGCCAGCAGCCAAGATCGACTTGGTGAGCAGTTCTTC.

The chain uses TRBV14 and TRBJ2-7; 10 bases are a match to TRBD2. V was pared by 0 bases and J by 3 bases, with 2 bases of the junction left unmatched. CDR3 length equals 15 residues. CDR1 SGHDN and CDR2 FVKESK come from the germline V gene. The CDR3 protein is CASSQEWTSGYEQYF. CDR3 nucleotides: TGTGCCAGCAGCCAAGAGTGGACTAGCGGCTACGAGCAGTACTTC.

The rearrangement links TRBV5-1 to TRBJ2-1, with 8 bases aligning to TRBD2. Germline V gene data show CDR1 as SGHRS and CDR2 as YFSETQ. This CDR3 comprises 14 residues. The junction had 5 bases not matched to a gene; V was cut back by 3 bases and J by 6 bases. This chain's CDR3 is CASSSGTRVNEQFF. The CDR3 region has the DNA TGCGCCAGCAGCTCGGGGACTAGAGTCAATGAGCAGTTCTTC.